This note documents a single TCR beta chain sequence. Sequenced by immunoSEQ multiplex PCR; TCRdb stores in-frame clones only, minus some. The data hold under 150,000 clones, with 75% to 90% observed a single time. These data belong to a study of blood T cell repertoires in COVID-19. Study overall: Whether acute or convalescent, the COVID-19 samples came from the United States, Italy and Spain. The analysed material was cDNA or gDNA that came from T cells, B-cell-depleted T cells, or PBMCs.

The germline V gene encodes CDR1 SNHLY and CDR2 FYNNEI. The V segment lost 5 bases and the J segment 4 bases; nucleotides outside the gene matches: 7. CDR3 length: 15 amino acids. The source is a human donor in a cohort sampled during active COVID-19. Sequenced input: peripheral blood. The chain recombines TRBV2 with TRBJ2-2; 7 bases are shared with TRBD1. In nucleotides, the CDR3 is TGTGCCAGCAGTCCCCCGGGACAGACCACCGGGGAGCTGTTTTTT. Protein sequence: CASSPPGQTTGELFF.